This paragraph covers one TCR beta chain sequence. Antigen specificity is unknown. These data are taken from a study of T cells after yellow fever vaccination. Background on the study: Preparation of fractions with low cell numbers was performed using SMART-Seq v4 Ultra Low Input.

Overall study results and limits: Abundant clonotypes from the bulk population could contaminate FACS-sorted repertoires. After the booster, 96% of CD4 and just over 85% of CD8 primary-response clones were re-detected.

Template-switching 5'RACE yielded the TCR cDNA; a universal primer site and UMIs were added in the process. Via MiXCR, TCRdb re-called the 5' RACE reads, giving one row per CDR3 protein. The data contain some 500,000 distinct CDR3 sequences, roughly 13% of them singletons. This TCR was sampled from a man in his thirties or forties who received the YFV17D yellow fever vaccine. The input for sequencing was PBMCs, taken on the day of the yellow fever booster vaccination.

CDR3 sequence reads: CATSRDLVGSGTYEQYF. CDR3 nucleotides: TGTGCCACCAGCAGAGATTTGGTCGGCTCGGGAACCTACGAGCAGTACTTC. The rearrangement joins TRBV15 to TRBJ2-7; TRBD2 is a possible D gene (5 bases). From germline, CDR1 is LNHNV and CDR2 YYDKDF (reference sequence). The length of the CDR3 is 17 residues. Trimming removed 0 bases from V and 2 bases from J, with 17 bases in between.